The present TCR beta chain was sequenced within a study of cytomegalovirus exposure and HLA in healthy donors. Overall study results and limits: Subsequent analysis revealed that first-cohort TCR clusters tended to co-occur in the 130 or so validation repertoires.

The assay was immunoSEQ multiplex PCR, and TCRdb's table has in-frame clones only and misses some. The data hold 30,000 to 40,000 clones, with about 93% observed a single time. A word on this clone: Its antigen is still unknown.

The donors were in the approximately 130-subject validation cohort, distinct from the approximately 730-subject first cohort. The sample consisted of PBMCs. This clonotype was obtained from a man aged 18 to 29 in good health and CMV-seronegative.

The CDR3 DNA reads as TGTGCCAGCAGCCCTGGACAGCATTCCTACAATGAGCAGTTCTTC. Protein sequence: CASSPGQHSYNEQFF. The chain links TRBV7-8 to TRBJ2-1; D is perhaps TRBD1 (6 bases). The CDR3 has 15 residues. Germline V CDR1 and CDR2: SGHVS, FQNEAQ. Trimming stripped 5 bases from V and 1 base from J, with 12 bases between.